The 20 T cell receptor beta chains given below trace back to one sample, sequenced in a study of cytotoxic CD8 clonotypes in ibrutinib-treated CLL. The assay was immunoSEQ multiplex PCR, and TCRdb's table has in-frame clones only and misses some. The data contain 35,000 or so clones, almost 70% of them singletons. The sequenced sample was PBMCs, obtained before ibrutinib treatment. Source of these receptors: a human donor with chronic lymphocytic leukemia.

This clone was detected only a few times. At one end, the junction sequence differs from germline, possibly due to a read error. The same CDR3 can be traced to other DNA sequences in this sample. The rearrangement joins TRBV7-7 to TRBJ2-3; unclear D gene. The CDR3 totals 13 residues. Germline assignment: CDR1 SSHAT and CDR2 FNYEAQ (reference sequence). CDR3 sequence: CASSLSGTDTQYF. CDR3 nucleotides: TGTGCTAGCAGCTTATCGGGCACAGATACGCAGTATTTT.

This chain uses TRBV7-7 with TRBJ2-5, with 7 positions matching TRBD2. The CDR3 runs to 15 residues. The germline V gene encodes CDR1 SSHAT and CDR2 FNYEAQ (reference sequence). V was clipped by 5 bases and J by 2 bases; unmatched bases: 8. CDR3 in amino acids: CASSPGGGGQETQYF. CDR3 bases: TGTGCCAGCAGCCCGGGAGGAGGAGGTCAAGAGACCCAGTACTTC.

V gene TRBV5-5 combines with J gene TRBJ2-7; 7 positions match TRBD2. The CDR3 is 16 residues long. V shed 4 bases and J 2 bases; nucleotides not matched to a gene: 12. Germline V lookup: CDR1 SGHKS, CDR2 YYEKEE (reference sequence). The CDR3 spells CASSPLGGSGAYEQYF. The CDR3 DNA follows: TGTGCCAGCAGCCCCCTGGGCGGGAGTGGGGCCTACGAGCAGTACTTC.

CDR3 region: CASSPPFINSPLHF. The CDR3 DNA is TGTGCCAGCTCACCACCGTTTATCAATTCACCCCTCCACTTT. The chain links TRBV18 to TRBJ1-6; D not certain. With 0 bases removed from V and 7 bases from J, the gap between germline ends came to 7 bases. CDR3 length: 14 residues. Per germline, CDR1 KGHSH and CDR2 LQKENI.

The chain combines TRBV9 with TRBJ2-6; no definite D call. The CDR3 has 15 residues. Germline lookup yields CDR1 SGDLS and CDR2 YYNGEE. Trimming removed 0 bases from V and 0 bases from J, with 4 bases in between. The CDR3 spells CASSVGVSGANVLTF. The CDR3 DNA reads as TGTGCCAGCAGCGTAGGTGTCTCTGGGGCCAACGTCCTGACTTTC.

The chain uses TRBV5-1 and TRBJ2-5, with 9 bases that match TRBD2. The CDR3 spans 15 residues. Trimming took 1 base from V and 1 from J; bases not matched to a gene: 2. The germline gives CDR1 SGHRS, CDR2 YFSETQ. The CDR3 is CASSLSGGIQETQYF. The DNA for the CDR3 is TGCGCCAGCAGCTTGAGCGGGGGGATCCAAGAGACCCAGTACTTC.

The chain has TRBV7-9 and TRBJ2-7, with no clear D. The ends were cut back, 2 bases at V and 6 bases at J, with 5 bases in the middle. Germline lookup yields CDR1 SEHNR and CDR2 FQNEAQ (reference sequence). The CDR3 has 11 residues. The CDR3 nucleotides read TGTGCCAGCAGCTTATCTGGCGAGCAGTACTTC. As protein: CASSLSGEQYF.

In its sample, this clone ranks as medium-sized. The chain joins TRBV27 to TRBJ1-2, with 12 bases matching TRBD1. Germline loops: CDR1 MNHEY, CDR2 SMNVEV (reference sequence). The CDR3 covers 16 residues. With V trimmed by 2 bases and J by 8 bases, 9 bases remained unmatched. The CDR3 spells CASSLDGTGGAWGYTF. The CDR3 nucleotides are TGTGCCAGCAGTTTAGATGGGACAGGGGGCGCTTGGGGCTACACCTTC.

The V and J genes are TRBV6-1 and TRBJ2-2; maybe TRBD1 (5 bases). Germline lookup yields CDR1 MNHNS and CDR2 SASEGT. This CDR3 is 15 amino acids long. Trimming shortened V by 5 bases and J by 3 bases, and 13 bases separated the two germline ends. The DNA for the CDR3 is TGTGCCAGCAGTCCTAAAACAGGTTACACCGGGGAGCTGTTTTTT. Amino acid sequence: CASSPKTGYTGELFF.

The gene calls are TRBV2 and TRBJ1-2; maybe TRBD1 (6 bases). V was pared by 8 bases and J by 8 bases, with 15 bases between. CDR1 is SNHLY, CDR2 FYNNEI, per germline. This CDR3 contains 12 residues. The CDR3 DNA follows: TGTGCCAGCTCCCCGGGGGGGCGAGGCTACACCTTC. Protein: CASSPGGRGYTF. The variable domain in full, completed from reference TRBV2 and TRBJ1-2, reads EPEVTQTPSHQVTQMGQEVILRCVPISNHLYFYWYRQILGQKVEFLVSFYNNEISEKSEIFDDQFSVERPDGSNFTLKIRSTKLEDSAMYFCASSPGGRGYTFGSGTRLTVV.

V and J are TRBV19 and TRBJ1-2, with 9 bases aligning to TRBD1. The CDR3 length is 16 residues. V was pared by 3 bases and J by 4 bases, with 9 bases of the junction left unmatched. The germline V gene has CDR1 LNHDA and CDR2 SQIVND (reference sequence). CDR3 sequence: CASSMGGTGSSYGYTF. The CDR3 DNA follows: TGTGCCAGTAGTATGGGCGGGACAGGGAGCTCCTATGGCTACACCTTC. Drawing the rest from reference TRBV19 and TRBJ1-2, the complete variable domain is DGGITQSPKYLFRKEGQNVTLSCEQNLNHDAMYWYRQDPGQGLRLIYYSQIVNDFQKGDIAEGYSVSREKKESFPLTVTSAQKNPTAFYLCASSMGGTGSSYGYTFGSGTRLTVV.

This chain joins TRBV6-5 and TRBJ1-4; D is uncertain. This CDR3 is built from 12 residues. Germline CDR1 reads MNHEY; CDR2 reads SVGAGI. V lost 6 bases, J lost 8 bases, and 10 bases lay in between. The CDR3 DNA reads as TGTGCCAGCAGCCCCGACGACGAAAAACTGTTTTTT. This sequence encodes CASSPDDEKLFF.

The chain recombines TRBV5-8 with TRBJ1-6, with TRBD1 as a possible D gene (6 bases). V gave up 3 bases and J gave up 9 bases, with 16 bases separating them. CDR3 length: 15 amino acids. Germline V gene lookup returns CDR1 SGHTS and CDR2 YDEGEE. The CDR3: CASSYTGTTFSPLHF. CDR3 bases: TGTGCCAGCAGCTATACCGGGACAACTTTTTCACCCCTCCACTTT.

This chain links TRBV2 with TRBJ2-1, with 8 bases identical to TRBD2. The V segment lost 7 bases and the J segment 6 bases; nucleotides outside the gene matches: 8. Germline V CDR1 and CDR2: SNHLY, FYNNEI. The length of the CDR3 is 14 residues. The CDR3 reads CASTERGGVNEQFF. For the CDR3, the DNA is TGTGCCAGCACAGAACGGGGGGGGGTCAATGAGCAGTTCTTC. Looking up the rest from reference TRBV2 and TRBJ2-1 gives the full variable domain: EPEVTQTPSHQVTQMGQEVILRCVPISNHLYFYWYRQILGQKVEFLVSFYNNEISEKSEIFDDQFSVERPDGSNFTLKIRSTKLEDSAMYFCASTERGGVNEQFFGPGTRLTVL.

This sequence joins TRBV10-2 and TRBJ2-1; D could derive from TRBD1 or TRBD2 (5 bases each). Between the trimmed V and J ends, which lost 5 bases and 10 bases, there was a span of 9 bases. CDR1 and CDR2 (germline): WSHSY, SAAADI. The CDR3 is 11 residues long. The CDR3 region is CASSPGTEQFF. CDR3 DNA sequence: TGCGCCAGCAGTCCTGGGACGGAGCAGTTCTTC.

The rearrangement joins TRBV5-5 to TRBJ1-1, with D possibly being TRBD1 (6 bases). Trimming left V 3 bases short and J 6 bases short, with 12 bases between. The CDR3 totals 13 residues. Germline V gene sequence: CDR1 SGHKS, CDR2 YYEKEE (reference sequence). The CDR3 reads CASSSGTFAEAFF. As DNA, the CDR3 is TGTGCCAGCAGCTCGGGGACATTTGCTGAAGCTTTCTTT. The full variable domain, its missing parts supplied by reference TRBV5-5 and TRBJ1-1, is DAGVTQSPTHLIKTRGQQVTLRCSPISGHKSVSWYQQVLGQGPQFIFQYYEKEERGRGNFPDRFSARQFPNYSSELNVNALLLGDSALYLCASSSGTFAEAFFGQGTRLTVV.

The chain couples TRBV11-3 to TRBJ1-2, with 8 positions matching TRBD1. Trimming removed 5 bases from V and 3 bases from J; junction bases left unmatched: 5. Germline V gives CDR1 SGHNT, CDR2 YENEEA. The CDR3 is 14 residues long. This chain's CDR3 is CASSAQTGDYGYTF. The CDR3 nucleotides are TGTGCCAGCAGCGCACAGACAGGGGACTATGGCTACACCTTC. The full variable domain, with the rest looked up from reference TRBV11-3 and TRBJ1-2, is EAGVVQSPRYKIIEKKQPVAFWCNPISGHNTLYWYLQNLGQGPELLIRYENEEAVDDSQLPKDRFSAERLKGVDSTLKIQPAELGDSAVYLCASSAQTGDYGYTFGSGTRLTVV.

The rearrangement uses TRBV15 and TRBJ1-3; TRBD1 might be the D (5 bases). This CDR3 is 17 amino acids long. The ends were cut back, 2 bases at V and 0 bases at J, with 14 bases in the middle. In germline, CDR1 is LNHNV, CDR2 YYDKDF (reference sequence). The CDR3 sequence: CATSRKRDGSSGNTIYF. The CDR3 region has the DNA TGTGCCACCAGCAGAAAACGGGACGGTAGCTCTGGAAACACCATATATTTT.

The chain carries TRBV28 and TRBJ2-3; D is tentatively TRBD1 or TRBD2 (5 bases each). Trimming removed 7 bases at V and 2 bases at J, with 10 bases between. The CDR3 is 13 amino acids. In germline, CDR1 is MDHEN, CDR2 SYDVKM. The CDR3 loop reads CASIQGATDTQYF. The CDR3, as DNA: TGTGCCAGCATTCAGGGAGCCACAGATACGCAGTATTTT.

The rearrangement links TRBV4-2 to TRBJ1-2, with a tentative D call TRBD1 (5 bases). The CDR3 sequence is 16 residues long. The germline V gene has CDR1 LGHNA and CDR2 YNFKEQ. V lost 7 bases and J lost 4, with 22 bases in between. CDR3 nucleotides: TGTGCCAGCAATAGGGACCTCGTTGATGGCGGCTATGGCTACACCTTC. Residues: CASNRDLVDGGYGYTF.